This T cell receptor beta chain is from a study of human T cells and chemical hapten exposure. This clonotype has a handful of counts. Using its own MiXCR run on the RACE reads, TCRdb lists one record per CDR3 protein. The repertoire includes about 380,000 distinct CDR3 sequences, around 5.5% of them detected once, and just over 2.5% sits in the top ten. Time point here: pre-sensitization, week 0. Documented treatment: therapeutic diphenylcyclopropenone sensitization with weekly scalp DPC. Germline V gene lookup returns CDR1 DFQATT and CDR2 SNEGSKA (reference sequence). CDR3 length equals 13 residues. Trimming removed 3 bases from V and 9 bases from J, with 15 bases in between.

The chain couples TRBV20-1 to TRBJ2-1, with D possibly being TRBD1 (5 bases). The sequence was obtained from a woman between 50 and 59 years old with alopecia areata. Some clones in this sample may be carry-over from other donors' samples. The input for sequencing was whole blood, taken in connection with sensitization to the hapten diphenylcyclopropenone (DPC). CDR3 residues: CSASGGRVGEQFF. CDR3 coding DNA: TGCAGTGCTAGCGGTGGCAGGGTGGGTGAGCAGTTCTTC.